The present T cell receptor beta chain was sequenced within a study of blood T cell repertoires in COVID-19. Libraries were prepared by immunoSEQ multiplex PCR; TCRdb keeps only in-frame clonotypes and omits some of them. The sample holds 200,000 or so clones, about four fifths seen once. Participants spanned ages roughly 18 to 95 years and resided in 20 to 30 US areas. Assignment of participants to cohorts was predicated upon participant-reported clinical history. Two negative PCRs, clearance, or symptom resolution were required of recovered Cohort 3 donors. The germline V gene has CDR1 SGHTA and CDR2 FQGNSA. V was trimmed by 1 base and J by 8 bases, leaving 17 bases between them. This CDR3 has 15 residues.

This receptor was obtained from a man in his forties who had recovered from COVID-19. Sequenced sample: PBMCs or T cells enriched from blood (not recorded which). The chain has TRBV7-2 and TRBJ1-2, with D possibly matching TRBD1 (6 bases). The CDR3 coding sequence is TGTGCCAGCAGCTTAGGACTGGGGGCGATGGGAGGCTACACCTTC. Translation gives CASSLGLGAMGGYTF.